The clone carrying this TCR beta chain showed up just a few times. In the original workflow: Reference gene primer amplification gave nucleated cell count estimates. Sequenced by immunoSEQ multiplex PCR; TCRdb stores in-frame clones only, minus some. V, J and clone size are those of that table, while D and trimming were read from the DNA. The sample holds about 220,000 clones, more than 65% seen once. This CDR3 contains 15 residues. Germline V lookup: CDR1 SGDLS, CDR2 YYNGEE. V was clipped by 4 bases and J by 0 bases, with 11 bases between them. This record belongs to a study of blood T cell repertoires in COVID-19. Across the whole study: Specimens from acute and convalescent COVID-19 originated in the United States, Italy and Spain. In each case, the material was cDNA or gDNA derived from T cells, B-cell-depleted T cells, or PBMCs.

This chain joins TRBV9 and TRBJ2-1; D possibly corresponds to TRBD1 (6 bases). The source of this sequence is a man aged 50 to 59 with active or convalescent COVID-19. The sample taken for sequencing was peripheral blood. CDR3 protein: CASSTQGSSYNEQFF. CDR3 coding DNA: TGTGCCAGCAGCACCCAGGGGAGCTCCTACAATGAGCAGTTCTTC.